This T cell receptor beta chain is from a study of T cell clones after liver transplantation. Study results and limitations: Rather than being deleted, graft donor-reactive T cells may have moved into the graft.

About this clone: Antigen specificity is unknown. Relative to the germline gene, one junction end is altered; a read error may explain this.

This CDR3 has 15 amino acids. Germline-derived CDR1 and CDR2 are SSHAT and FNYEAQ (reference sequence). Sequencing used immunoSEQ multiplex PCR; TCRdb keeps in-frame clones, though not all of them. The sample lists just over 80,000 clones, around four fifths occurring once. The TCR comes from a human patient who received a liver transplant. Some T cells may originate from the graft donor. This sample comprised CD4+ T cells from blood, obtained 46 months after liver transplant. V gene TRBV7-7 combines with J gene TRBJ2-5, with 9 bases identical to TRBD1. The CDR3 region is CASSPDRGGLVAQYF. The DNA of the CDR3 is TGTGCTAGCAGCCCGGACAGGGGCGGATTGGTGGCCCAGTACTTC.